This is a list of T cell receptor beta chains from one sample in a study of T cell repertoires in cytomegalovirus infection. TCRdb re-called the reads through MiXCR, storing one row per CDR3 protein. The top ten clones hold roughly a tenth of a sample with over 450,000 distinct CDR3 sequences, approximately 10% of them seen once. Sample: PBMCs. These receptors came from a human donor in good health (CMV status not recorded). Some clones in this sample may be carry-over from other donors' samples. Both conserved end residues are part of each CDR3. Each record gives: D gene, CDR3 length, J gene, V gene, clone size, CDR3 protein, CDR3 DNA. A D gene is named only where the DNA matches it firmly. Clone size is not always given. Where it is, it says once, few, many or a class for expanded clones.

TRBD1 | 14 | TRBJ1-1 | TRBV20-1 | . | CSARTGGPITEAFF | TGCAGTGCCAGGACAGGGGGCCCGATCACTGAAGCTTTCTTT
. | 16 | TRBJ2-4 | TRBV6-5 | . | CATKSGGAEAKNIQYF | TGTGCCACCAAAAGTGGGGGGGCGGAAGCCAAAAACATTCAGTACTTC
TRBD1 | 14 | TRBJ2-7 | TRBV7-2 | many | CASSPGTGNDEQYF | TGTGCCAGCAGCCCAGGGACAGGGAACGACGAGCAGTACTTC
TRBD2 | 17 | TRBJ2-3 | TRBV27 | many | CASSPFHLAGAEDTQYF | TGTGCCAGCAGTCCCTTCCATCTAGCGGGGGCTGAAGATACGCAGTATTTT
TRBD2 | 16 | TRBJ2-1 | TRBV6-6 | many | CASSYLGGGNYNEQFF | TGTGCCAGCAGTTACTTGGGGGGGGGGAACTACAATGAGCAGTTCTTC
. | 15 | TRBJ1-2 | TRBV25-1 | many | CASSEHRNYPYRYTF | TGTGCCAGCAGTGAACACCGGAATTACCCTTATCGCTACACCTTC
. | 15 | TRBJ2-5 | TRBV10-3 | many | CAISEGVGYQETQYF | TGTGCCATCAGTGAGGGGGTGGGATACCAAGAGACCCAGTACTTC
TRBD2 | 17 | TRBJ2-7 | TRBV12-5 | many | CASGLAWTSGGAGEQYF | TGTGCTAGTGGTTTGGCCTGGACTAGCGGGGGGGCCGGGGAGCAGTACTTC
. | 15 | TRBJ2-3 | TRBV5-4 | . | CASSYGGPGPDTQYF | TGTGCCAGCAGCTACGGGGGGCCGGGGCCAGATACGCAGTATTTT
. | 15 | TRBJ1-1 | TRBV12-3/TRBV12-4 | many | CASSLGAQMNTEAFF | TGTGCCAGCAGTTTGGGCGCCCAGATGAACACTGAAGCTTTCTTT
. | 15 | TRBJ2-4 | TRBV12-3/TRBV12-4 | many | CASRPSDQAKNIQYF | TGTGCCAGCAGACCTTCGGACCAAGCCAAAAACATTCAGTACTTC
. | 14 | TRBJ2-5 | TRBV25-1 | . | CASSDPSWQETQYF | TGTGCCAGCAGTGACCCAAGTTGGCAAGAGACCCAGTACTTC
. | 14 | TRBJ1-1 | TRBV12-3/TRBV12-4 | . | CASSLQNSNTEAFF | TGTGCCAGCAGTTTACAGAATTCGAACACTGAAGCTTTCTTT
TRBD1 | 13 | TRBJ2-7 | TRBV25-1 | many | CASSDQGVDEQYF | TGTGCCAGCAGTGATCAGGGGGTCGACGAGCAGTACTTC
. | 12 | TRBJ2-1 | TRBV19 | few | CASSINYNEQFF | TGTGCCAGTAGTATCAACTATAATGAGCAGTTCTTC
. | 13 | TRBJ2-1 | TRBV7-2 | many | CASSLQGYGEQFF | TGTGCCAGCAGCTTACAGGGGTACGGTGAGCAGTTCTTC
TRBD1 | 15 | TRBJ1-2 | TRBV14 | many | CASSQAPGGGYGYTF | TGTGCCAGCAGCCAAGCCCCAGGGGGTGGCTATGGCTACACCTTC
TRBD1 | 14 | TRBJ1-1 | TRBV10-3 | few | CAISVRDRGPEAFF | TGTGCCATCAGTGTCCGGGACAGGGGCCCTGAAGCTTTCTTT
. | 14 | TRBJ2-1 | TRBV7-9 | few | CASSLVGDGEEQFF | TGTGCCAGCAGCTTAGTGGGGGATGGGGAGGAGCAGTTCTTC
TRBD1 | 15 | TRBJ2-2 | TRBV19 | many | CASSKDRGLAGELFF | TGTGCCAGTAGCAAAGACAGGGGGCTAGCCGGGGAGCTGTTTTTT
. | 15 | TRBJ2-3 | TRBV6-5 | . | CASRRRDFSSDTQYF | TGTGCCAGCAGACGCCGGGACTTCAGCTCCGATACGCAGTATTTT
. | 15 | TRBJ1-5 | TRBV28 | many | CASSLFRTLNQPQHF | TGTGCCAGCAGTTTATTCCGGACGCTAAATCAGCCCCAGCATTTT
. | 14 | TRBJ2-7 | TRBV20-1 | . | CSARDPGSDYEQYF | TGCAGTGCTAGAGATCCCGGGAGTGACTACGAGCAGTACTTC
. | 15 | TRBJ1-4 | TRBV7-9 | . | CASSLVGSTNEKLFF | TGTGCCAGCAGCTTAGTAGGATCAACTAATGAAAAACTGTTTTTT
. | 12 | TRBJ1-1 | TRBV6-1 | many | CAVQDSYTEAFF | TGTGCCGTACAAGATTCCTACACTGAAGCTTTCTTT
TRBD1 | 17 | TRBJ1-5 | TRBV5-6 | many | CASSPPGQGICNQPQHF | TGTGCCAGCAGCCCTCCGGGACAGGGGATCTGCAATCAGCCCCAGCATTTT
TRBD2 | 17 | TRBJ2-2 | TRBV7-6 | few | CASSLALAGVNTGELFF | TGTGCCAGCAGCTTAGCGCTAGCGGGAGTGAACACCGGGGAGCTGTTTTTT
TRBD2 | 16 | TRBJ2-1 | TRBV5-1 | many | CASSLGGRAHYNEQFF | TGCGCCAGCAGCTTGGGCGGGAGGGCCCATTACAATGAGCAGTTCTTC
TRBD2 | 17 | TRBJ2-1 | TRBV20-1 | . | CSASPGSGGPKYNEQFF | TGCAGTGCTAGTCCGGGTAGCGGGGGGCCGAAATACAATGAGCAGTTCTTC
TRBD2 | 14 | TRBJ2-3 | TRBV20-1 | . | CSLPLAGATDTQYF | TGCAGCCTCCCGTTAGCGGGGGCCACAGATACGCAGTATTTT
TRBD1 | 20 | TRBJ2-2 | TRBV28 | many | CASTSHILGKRGLFTGELFF | TGTGCCAGCACCTCCCATATATTGGGGAAGAGGGGGCTATTTACCGGGGAGCTGTTTTTT
. | 13 | TRBJ2-7 | TRBV28 | . | CASSLLAQYEQYF | TGTGCCAGCAGTTTGCTAGCGCAATACGAGCAGTACTTC
. | 13 | TRBJ2-3 | TRBV7-8 | many | CASSHRDINTQYF | TGTGCCAGCAGCCATAGGGACATTAATACGCAGTATTTT
. | 15 | TRBJ2-1 | TRBV28 | many | CASRGSGTANNEQFF | TGTGCCAGCAGGGGCTCCGGGACGGCAAACAATGAGCAGTTCTTC
. | 17 | TRBJ2-2 | TRBV7-6 | many | CASSVESGTRGTGELFF | TGTGCCAGCAGCGTAGAATCCGGGACTCGAGGGACCGGGGAGCTGTTTTTT
. | 14 | TRBJ1-5 | TRBV29-1 | many | CSVGKAGYNQPQHF | TGCAGCGTTGGGAAGGCAGGGTACAATCAGCCCCAGCATTTT
TRBD2 | 14 | TRBJ2-1 | TRBV5-1 | . | CASSSLAGSGEQFF | TGCGCCAGCAGCTCTCTAGCGGGCTCTGGGGAGCAGTTCTTC
. | 14 | TRBJ2-1 | TRBV29-1 | many | CSASKPFEGNEQFF | TGCAGCGCCTCAAAGCCTTTCGAAGGCAATGAGCAGTTCTTC